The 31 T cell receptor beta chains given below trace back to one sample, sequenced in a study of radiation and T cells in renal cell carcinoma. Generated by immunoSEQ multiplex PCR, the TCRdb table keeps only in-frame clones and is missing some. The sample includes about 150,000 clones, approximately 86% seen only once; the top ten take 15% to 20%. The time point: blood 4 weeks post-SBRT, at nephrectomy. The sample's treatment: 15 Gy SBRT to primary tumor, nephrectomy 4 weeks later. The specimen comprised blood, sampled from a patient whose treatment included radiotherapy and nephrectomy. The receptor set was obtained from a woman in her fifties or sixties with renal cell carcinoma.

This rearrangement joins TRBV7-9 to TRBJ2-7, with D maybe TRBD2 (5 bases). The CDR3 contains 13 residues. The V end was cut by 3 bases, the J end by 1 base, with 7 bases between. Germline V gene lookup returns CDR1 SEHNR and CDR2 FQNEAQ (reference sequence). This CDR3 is CASSFRDSYEQYF. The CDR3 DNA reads TGTGCCAGCAGCTTCCGGGATTCCTACGAGCAGTACTTC.

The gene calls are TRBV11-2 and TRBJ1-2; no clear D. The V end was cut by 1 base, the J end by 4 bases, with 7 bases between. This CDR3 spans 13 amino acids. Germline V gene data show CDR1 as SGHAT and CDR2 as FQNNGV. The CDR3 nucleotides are TGTGCCAGCAGCTTAGCGCCGGGCTATGGCTACACCTTC. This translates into CASSLAPGYGYTF. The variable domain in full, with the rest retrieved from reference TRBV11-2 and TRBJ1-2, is EAGVAQSPRYKIIEKRQSVAFWCNPISGHATLYWYQQILGQGPKLLIQFQNNGVVDDSQLPKDRFSAERLKGVDSTLKIQPAKLEDSAVYLCASSLAPGYGYTFGSGTRLTVV.

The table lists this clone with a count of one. The CDR3 coding sequence is TGTGCCAGCAGCCTCCGTCAGTTAGGGGGGAATGAGCAGTTCTTC. Amino acids: CASSLRQLGGNEQFF. The rearrangement joins TRBV7-9 to TRBJ2-1; the D call may be TRBD1 or TRBD2 (6 bases each). This CDR3 is built from 15 residues. Germline V gene sequence: CDR1 SEHNR, CDR2 FQNEAQ (reference sequence). The ends were cut back, 5 bases at V and 7 bases at J, with 18 bases in the middle.

The CDR3 reads CASSLAGGPGETYEQYF. In DNA, the CDR3 is TGTGCCAGCAGCTTAGCGGGCGGGCCGGGAGAAACCTACGAGCAGTACTTC. The V gene is TRBV7-2, the J gene TRBJ2-5; perhaps TRBD2 as D (6 bases). Near its end, the DNA agrees better with TRBJ2-7, so the J call may be wrong. Germline-derived CDR1 and CDR2 are SGHTA and FQGNSA. This CDR3 has 17 residues.

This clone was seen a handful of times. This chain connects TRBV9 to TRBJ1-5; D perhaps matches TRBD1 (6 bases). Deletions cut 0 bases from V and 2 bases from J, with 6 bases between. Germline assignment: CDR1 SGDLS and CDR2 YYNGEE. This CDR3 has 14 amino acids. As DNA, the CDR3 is TGTGCCAGCAGCGTAGACAGGGGCAATCAGCCCCAGCATTTT. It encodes CASSVDRGNQPQHF.

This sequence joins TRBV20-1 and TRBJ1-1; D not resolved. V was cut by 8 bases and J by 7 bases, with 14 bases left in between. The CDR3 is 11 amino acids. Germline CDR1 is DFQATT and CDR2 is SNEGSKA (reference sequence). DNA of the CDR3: TGCAGTCCCCTCGTGACCCTTGAAGCTTTCTTT. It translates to CSPLVTLEAFF.

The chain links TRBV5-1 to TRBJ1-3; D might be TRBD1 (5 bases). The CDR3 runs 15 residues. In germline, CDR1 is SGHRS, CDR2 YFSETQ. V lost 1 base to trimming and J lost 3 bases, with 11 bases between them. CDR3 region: CASSLRGEHGNTIYF. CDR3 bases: TGCGCCAGCAGCTTGCGGGGGGAACATGGAAACACCATATATTTT.

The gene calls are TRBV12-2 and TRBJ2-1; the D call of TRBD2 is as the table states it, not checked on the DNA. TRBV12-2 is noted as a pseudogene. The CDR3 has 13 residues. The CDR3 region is CASRPAPLNEQFF. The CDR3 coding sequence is TGTGCAAGTCGCCCCGCCCCTCTAAATGAGCAGTTCTTC.

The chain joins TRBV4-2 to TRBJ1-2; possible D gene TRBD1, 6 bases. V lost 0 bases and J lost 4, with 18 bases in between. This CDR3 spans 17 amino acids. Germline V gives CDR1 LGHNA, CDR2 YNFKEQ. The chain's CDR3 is CASSQENTGNSGYGYTF. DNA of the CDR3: TGTGCCAGCAGCCAAGAGAACACAGGGAATAGCGGCTATGGCTACACCTTC.

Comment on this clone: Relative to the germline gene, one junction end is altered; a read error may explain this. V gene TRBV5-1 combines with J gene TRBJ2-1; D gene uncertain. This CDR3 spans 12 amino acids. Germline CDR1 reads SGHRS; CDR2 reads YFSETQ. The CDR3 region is CVSSQPSDEQFF. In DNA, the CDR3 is TGCGTCAGCAGCCAACCGTCCGACGAGCAGTTCTTC.

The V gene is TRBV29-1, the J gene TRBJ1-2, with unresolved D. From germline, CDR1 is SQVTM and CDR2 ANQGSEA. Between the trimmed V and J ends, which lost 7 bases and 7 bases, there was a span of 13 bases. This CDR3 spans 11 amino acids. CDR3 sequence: CSAEEGGGYTF. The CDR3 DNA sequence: TGCAGCGCCGAGGAGGGAGGTGGCTACACCTTC.

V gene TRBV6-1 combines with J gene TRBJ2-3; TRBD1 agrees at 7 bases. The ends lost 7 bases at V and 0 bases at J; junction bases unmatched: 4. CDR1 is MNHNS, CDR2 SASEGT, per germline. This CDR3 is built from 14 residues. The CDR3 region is CASIRDSSTDTQYF. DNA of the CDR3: TGTGCCAGCATCCGGGACAGTAGCACAGATACGCAGTATTTT.

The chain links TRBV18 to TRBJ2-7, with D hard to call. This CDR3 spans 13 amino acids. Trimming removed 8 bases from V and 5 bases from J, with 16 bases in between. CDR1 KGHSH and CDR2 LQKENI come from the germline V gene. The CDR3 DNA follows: TGTGCCAGCATCGCCATGGGGTTCGACGAGCAGTACTTC. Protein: CASIAMGFDEQYF.

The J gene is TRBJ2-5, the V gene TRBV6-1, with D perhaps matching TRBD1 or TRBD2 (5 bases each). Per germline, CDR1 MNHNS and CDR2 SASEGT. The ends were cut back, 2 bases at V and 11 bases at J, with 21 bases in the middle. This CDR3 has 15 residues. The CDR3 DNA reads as TGTGCCAGCAGTGAATTGTGGCAGGGTGGGGGTACACAGTACTTC. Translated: CASSELWQGGGTQYF.

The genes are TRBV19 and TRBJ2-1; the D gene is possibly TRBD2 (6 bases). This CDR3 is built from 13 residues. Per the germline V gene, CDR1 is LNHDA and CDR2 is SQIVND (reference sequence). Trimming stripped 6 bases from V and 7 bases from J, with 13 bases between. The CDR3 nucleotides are TGTGCCAGTAGCCGACTAGTAGGAAATGAGCAGTTCTTC. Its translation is CASSRLVGNEQFF.

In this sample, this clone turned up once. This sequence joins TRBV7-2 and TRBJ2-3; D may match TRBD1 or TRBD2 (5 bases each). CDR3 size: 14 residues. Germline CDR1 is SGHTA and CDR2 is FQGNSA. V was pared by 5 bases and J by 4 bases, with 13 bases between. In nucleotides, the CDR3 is TGTGCCAGCAGCCCATCACCGGGGCCAGATACGCAGTATTTT. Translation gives CASSPSPGPDTQYF.

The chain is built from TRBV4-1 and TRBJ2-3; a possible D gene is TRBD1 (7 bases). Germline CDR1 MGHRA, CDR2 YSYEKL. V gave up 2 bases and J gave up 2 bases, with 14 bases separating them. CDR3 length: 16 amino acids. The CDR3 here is CASSQIPGGYTDTQYF. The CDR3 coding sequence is TGCGCCAGCAGCCAAATCCCAGGGGGGTACACAGATACGCAGTATTTT.

The CDR3 sequence: CASSPRQGSSNEQFF. CDR3 sequence (DNA): TGTGCCAGCTCACCACGGCAGGGGAGCAGCAATGAGCAGTTCTTC. The chain joins TRBV18 to TRBJ2-1; possible D gene TRBD1, 6 bases. The V and J ends lost 1 base and 6 bases respectively, with 13 bases between them. CDR1 KGHSH and CDR2 LQKENI come from the germline V gene. There are 15 residues in the CDR3.

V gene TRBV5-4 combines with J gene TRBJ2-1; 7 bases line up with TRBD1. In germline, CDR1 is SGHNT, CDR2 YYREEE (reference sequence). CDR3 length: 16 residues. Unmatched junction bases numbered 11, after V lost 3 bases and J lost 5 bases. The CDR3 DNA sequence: TGTGCCAGCAGCTCCCTTGGGACAGACGTTAACAATGAGCAGTTCTTC. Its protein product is CASSSLGTDVNNEQFF.

The CDR3 DNA follows: TGTGCCAGCAGCTTTTCGGTCACCGGGGAGCTGTTTTTT. Translated: CASSFSVTGELFF. V gene TRBV11-3 combines with J gene TRBJ2-2; D not resolved. V lost 3 bases to trimming and J lost 4 bases, with 6 bases between them. Per germline, CDR1 SGHNT and CDR2 YENEEA. The CDR3 consists of 13 residues.

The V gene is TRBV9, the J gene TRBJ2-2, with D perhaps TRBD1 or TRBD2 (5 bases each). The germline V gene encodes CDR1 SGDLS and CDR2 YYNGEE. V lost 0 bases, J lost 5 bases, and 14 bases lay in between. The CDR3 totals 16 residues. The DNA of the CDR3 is TGTGCCAGCAGCGTAGGGGGACCCCTCGCAACCGGGGAGCTGTTTTTT. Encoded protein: CASSVGGPLATGELFF.

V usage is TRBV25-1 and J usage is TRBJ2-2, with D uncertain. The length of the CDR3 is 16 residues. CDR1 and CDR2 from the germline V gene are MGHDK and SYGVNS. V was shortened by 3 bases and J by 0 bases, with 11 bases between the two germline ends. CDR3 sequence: CASSDSMGANTGELFF. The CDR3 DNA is TGTGCCAGCAGTGATTCGATGGGCGCGAACACCGGGGAGCTGTTTTTT. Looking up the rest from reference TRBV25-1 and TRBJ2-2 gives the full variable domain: EADIYQTPRYLVIGTGKKITLECSQTMGHDKMYWYQQDPGMELHLIHYSYGVNSTEKGDLSSESTVSRIRTEHFPLTLESARPSHTSQYLCASSDSMGANTGELFFGEGSRLTVL.

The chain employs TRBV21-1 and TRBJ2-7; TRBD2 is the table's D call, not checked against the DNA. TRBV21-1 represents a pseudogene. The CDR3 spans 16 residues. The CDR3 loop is CASSENGWGGRSEQYF. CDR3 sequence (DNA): TGTGCCAGCAGCGAAAATGGGTGGGGGGGCCGCTCCGAGCAGTACTTC.

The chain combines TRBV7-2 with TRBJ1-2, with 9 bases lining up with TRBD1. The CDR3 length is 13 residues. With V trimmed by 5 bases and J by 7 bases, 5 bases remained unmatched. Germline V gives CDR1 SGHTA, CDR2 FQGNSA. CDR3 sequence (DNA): TGTGCCAGCAGCCCCAGGGACAGGGCTGGCTACACCTTC. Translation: CASSPRDRAGYTF.

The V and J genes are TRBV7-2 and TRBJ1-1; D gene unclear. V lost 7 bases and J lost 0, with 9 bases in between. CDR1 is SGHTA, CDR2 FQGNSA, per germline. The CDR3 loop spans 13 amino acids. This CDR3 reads CASTSDLNTEAFF. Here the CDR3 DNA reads TGTGCCAGCACTTCCGACTTGAACACTGAAGCTTTCTTT.

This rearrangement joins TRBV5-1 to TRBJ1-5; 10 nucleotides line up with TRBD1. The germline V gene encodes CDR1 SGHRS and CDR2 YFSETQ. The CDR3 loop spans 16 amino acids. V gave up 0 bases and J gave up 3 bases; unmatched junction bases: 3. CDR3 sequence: CASSLGTGGVNQPQHF. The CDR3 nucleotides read TGCGCCAGCAGCTTGGGGACAGGGGGGGTCAATCAGCCCCAGCATTTT.

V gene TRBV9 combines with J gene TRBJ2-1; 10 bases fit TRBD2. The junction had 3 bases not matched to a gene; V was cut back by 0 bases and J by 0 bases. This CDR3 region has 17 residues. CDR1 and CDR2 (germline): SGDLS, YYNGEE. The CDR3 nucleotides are TGTGCCAGCAGCGTAGTTAGCGGGGGGCTCTCCTACAATGAGCAGTTCTTC. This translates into CASSVVSGGLSYNEQFF.

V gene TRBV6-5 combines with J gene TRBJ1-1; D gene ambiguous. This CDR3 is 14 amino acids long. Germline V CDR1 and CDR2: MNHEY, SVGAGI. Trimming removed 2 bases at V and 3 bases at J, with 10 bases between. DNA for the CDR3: TGTGCCAGCAGTTACGGGCTGACCCACACTGAAGCTTTCTTT. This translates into CASSYGLTHTEAFF.

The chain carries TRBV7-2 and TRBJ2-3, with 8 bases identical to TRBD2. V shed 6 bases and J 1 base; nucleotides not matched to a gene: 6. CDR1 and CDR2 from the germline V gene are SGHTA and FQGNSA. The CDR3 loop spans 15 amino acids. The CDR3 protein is CASSHSGKGTDTQYF. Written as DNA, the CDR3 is TGTGCCAGCAGTCATAGCGGGAAGGGCACAGATACGCAGTATTTT. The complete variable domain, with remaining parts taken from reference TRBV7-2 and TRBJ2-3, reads GAGVSQSPSNKVTEKGKDVELRCDPISGHTALYWYRQSLGQGLEFLIYFQGNSAPDKSGLPSDRFSAERTGGSVSTLTIQRTQQEDSAVYLCASSHSGKGTDTQYFGPGTRLTVL.

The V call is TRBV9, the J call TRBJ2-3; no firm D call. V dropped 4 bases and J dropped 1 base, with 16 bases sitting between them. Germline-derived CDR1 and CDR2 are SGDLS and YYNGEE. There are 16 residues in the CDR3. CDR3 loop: CASSYPAGTGTDTQYF. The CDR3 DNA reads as TGTGCCAGCAGCTACCCCGCCGGAACCGGCACAGATACGCAGTATTTT.

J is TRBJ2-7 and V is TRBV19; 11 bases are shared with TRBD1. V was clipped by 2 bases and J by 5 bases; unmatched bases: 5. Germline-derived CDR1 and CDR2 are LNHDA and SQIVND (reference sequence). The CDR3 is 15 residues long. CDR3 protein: CASSIMGQGGHEQYF. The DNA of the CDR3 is TGTGCCAGTAGTATAATGGGACAGGGGGGCCACGAGCAGTACTTC. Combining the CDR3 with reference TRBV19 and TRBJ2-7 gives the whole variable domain DGGITQSPKYLFRKEGQNVTLSCEQNLNHDAMYWYRQDPGQGLRLIYYSQIVNDFQKGDIAEGYSVSREKKESFPLTVTSAQKNPTAFYLCASSIMGQGGHEQYFGPGTRLTVT.